This T cell receptor beta chain was captured in a study of blood T cell repertoires in COVID-19. Study information: The study drew acute and convalescent COVID-19 samples from the United States, Italy and Spain. Sample material is recorded as cDNA or gDNA derived from T cells, B-cell-depleted T cells, or PBMCs.

Per the study methods: By means of reference gene primer amplification, nucleated cell counts were estimated. Method: immunoSEQ multiplex PCR; TCRdb's copy keeps in-frame clones and lacks some. That table gives V, J and clone size, and the DNA gave D and trimming. Of roughly 120,000 clones in the sample, roughly 80% were seen once. The count of this clone is one. In germline, CDR1 is LNHDA, CDR2 SQIVND (reference sequence). The CDR3 extends over 19 amino acids. Trimming at V came to 7 bases and at J to 1 base, leaving 16 bases not matched to a gene. The material sequenced was peripheral blood. V usage is TRBV19 and J usage is TRBJ1-5; 10 nucleotides line up with TRBD1. This TCR came from a man between 25 and 39 years old with acute or convalescent COVID-19. The CDR3 DNA reads as TGTGCCAGTATCGACTTAGCGGGACAGGGGCCTTTCAGCAATCAGCCCCAGCATTTT. Residues: CASIDLAGQGPFSNQPQHF.